The clone carrying this T cell receptor beta chain was seen more than once but under ten times. Its antigen is not identified. The CDR3 runs to 14 residues. Germline lookup yields CDR1 SGHAT and CDR2 FQNNGV. Trimming pared 5 bases from V and 0 bases from J, leaving 10 bases between. The data belong to a study of cytomegalovirus exposure and HLA in healthy donors. The PCR contained 60 Vbeta and 13 Jbeta primers. Some clones are missing from TCRdb's copy, which holds only in-frame ones; the method was immunoSEQ multiplex PCR. This table holds about 260,000 clones, roughly four fifths found once. Broader study findings: Listed as cytomegalovirus-associated were about 160 TCR beta chains. Association of a missense DCLRE1C variant with TCR beta V- and J-gene trimming was reported in a later analysis. Some public TCRs appeared in many individuals, while most sequences were rare.

The sequence came from a woman aged 40 to 50 in good health and CMV-seropositive. V and J are TRBV11-2 and TRBJ2-5; D uncertain. Sample: PBMCs. CDR3 sequence reads: CASSPRPDQETQYF. The CDR3 DNA follows: TGTGCCAGCAGCCCCCGTCCAGACCAAGAGACCCAGTACTTC.